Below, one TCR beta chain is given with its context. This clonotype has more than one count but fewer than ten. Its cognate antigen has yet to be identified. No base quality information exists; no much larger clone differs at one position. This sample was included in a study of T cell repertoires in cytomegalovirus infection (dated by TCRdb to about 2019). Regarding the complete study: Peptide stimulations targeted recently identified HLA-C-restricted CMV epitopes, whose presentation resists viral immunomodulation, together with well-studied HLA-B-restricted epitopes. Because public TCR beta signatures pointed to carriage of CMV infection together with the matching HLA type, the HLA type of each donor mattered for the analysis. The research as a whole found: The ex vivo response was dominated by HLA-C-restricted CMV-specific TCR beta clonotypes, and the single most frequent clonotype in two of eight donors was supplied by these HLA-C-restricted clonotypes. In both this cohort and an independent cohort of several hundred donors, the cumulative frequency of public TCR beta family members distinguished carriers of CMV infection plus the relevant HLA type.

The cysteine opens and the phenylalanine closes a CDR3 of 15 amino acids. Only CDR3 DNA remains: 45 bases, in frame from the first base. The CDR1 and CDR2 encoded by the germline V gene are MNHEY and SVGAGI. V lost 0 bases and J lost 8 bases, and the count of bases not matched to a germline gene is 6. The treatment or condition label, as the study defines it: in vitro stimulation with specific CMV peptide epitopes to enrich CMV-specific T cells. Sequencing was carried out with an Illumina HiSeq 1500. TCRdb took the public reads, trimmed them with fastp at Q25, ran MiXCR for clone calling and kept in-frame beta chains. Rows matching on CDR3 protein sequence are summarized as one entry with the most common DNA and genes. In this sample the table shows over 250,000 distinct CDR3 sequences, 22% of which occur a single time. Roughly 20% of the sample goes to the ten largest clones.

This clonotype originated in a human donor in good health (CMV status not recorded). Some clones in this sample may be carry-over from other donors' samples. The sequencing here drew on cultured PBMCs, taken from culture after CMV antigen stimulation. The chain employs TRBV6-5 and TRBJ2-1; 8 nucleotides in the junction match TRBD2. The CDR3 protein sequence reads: CASSYSGTSWYEQFF. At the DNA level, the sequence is TGTGCCAGCAGTTACTCCGGGACTAGTTGGTATGAGCAGTTCTTC.